Listed below are T cell receptor beta chains from one sample, sequenced in a study of T cells in localized non-small cell lung cancer. Sequencing was performed with immunoSEQ multiplex PCR; in TCRdb, only in-frame clones are kept and a portion is missing. The sample holds about 64,000 clones, roughly 76% seen once. Sample: PBMCs, taken before any cancer treatment. These receptors were obtained from a man aged 35-69 years with stage II lung adenocarcinoma. CDR3s include the opening cysteine and the closing phenylalanine or tryptophan. D genes are given only for firm matches. Expanded clones get a size class; other rows say once, few or many, or leave the size out.

j_call v_call clone_size d_call cdr3_length cdr3_aa cdr3_nt
TRBJ2-6 TRBV4-3 NA NA 15 CASSQDGVRANVLTF TGCGCCAGCAGCCAAGACGGTGTTAGAGCCAACGTCCTGACTTTC
TRBJ2-7 TRBV5-1 NA TRBD2 15 CASRPGTSGNYEQYF TGCGCCAGCAGACCAGGGACTAGCGGGAACTACGAGCAGTACTTC
TRBJ1-1 TRBV19 NA NA 11 CATDRNTEAFF TGTGCCACTGACAGAAATACTGAAGCTTTCTTT
TRBJ1-3 TRBV2 NA TRBD1 14 CASQDRGSGNTIYF TGTGCCAGCCAAGACAGGGGATCTGGAAACACCATATATTTT
TRBJ2-3 TRBV10-3 NA TRBD2 15 CAIRSSSGRGDTQYF TGTGCCATCAGGAGCTCTAGCGGGAGAGGCGATACGCAGTATTTT
TRBJ1-1 TRBV27 NA TRBD1 14 CASSLDRKNTEAFF TGTGCCAGCAGTTTGGACAGGAAGAACACTGAAGCTTTCTTT
TRBJ2-3 TRBV5-6 NA TRBD2 16 CASSLVGTSGTNTQYF TGTGCCAGCAGCTTGGTAGGGACTAGCGGGACGAATACGCAGTATTTT
TRBJ1-1 TRBV29-1 NA TRBD1 14 CSVWTGGMETEAFF TGCAGCGTTTGGACAGGGGGCATGGAGACTGAAGCTTTCTTT
TRBJ2-1 TRBV5-1 NA NA 15 CASSLALTGSSEQFF TGCGCCAGCAGCTTGGCCCTAACCGGTAGTAGTGAGCAGTTCTTC
TRBJ2-5 TRBV20-1 NA NA 11 CSAPLQETQYF TGCAGTGCTCCTCTGCAGGAGACCCAGTACTTC
TRBJ2-3 TRBV5-1 NA NA 16 CASSRDTLRATDTQYF TGCGCCAGCAGCCGTGACACCCTAAGGGCCACAGATACGCAGTATTTT
TRBJ1-4 TRBV19 NA TRBD1 15 CASSIEGAANEKLFF TGTGCCAGTAGTATCGAGGGGGCGGCTAATGAAAAACTGTTTTTT
TRBJ1-2 TRBV6-1 NA NA 13 CASQRSKNDGYTF TGTGCCAGCCAGAGGTCCAAAAACGACGGCTACACCTTC
TRBJ2-1 TRBV30 NA NA 15 CAWSVRSRLYNEQFF TGTGCCTGGAGTGTACGAAGCCGCTTGTACAATGAGCAGTTCTTC
TRBJ1-2 TRBV6-1 NA NA 14 CASSETRGWGGYTF TGTGCCAGCAGTGAAACCCGGGGATGGGGTGGCTACACCTTC
TRBJ1-1 TRBV28 few NA 13 CASSYGSNTEAFF TGTGCCAGCAGTTACGGCAGTAACACTGAAGCTTTCTTT
TRBJ2-5 TRBV5-6 NA NA 13 CASSLGAGETQYF TGTGCCAGCAGCTTGGGGGCTGGAGAGACCCAGTACTTC
TRBJ2-5 TRBV5-1 NA NA 14 CASSRDPRLETQYF TGCGCCAGCAGTCGGGACCCCAGGTTGGAGACCCAGTACTTC
TRBJ1-1 TRBV11-2 once NA 15 CASSLSGLTGTEAFF TGTGCCAGCAGCTTATCGGGCCTTACCGGGACTGAAGCTTTCTTT
TRBJ2-6 TRBV6-6 many NA 15 CASSPPISGANVLTF TGTGCCAGCAGCCCCCCCATCTCTGGGGCCAACGTCCTGACTTTC
TRBJ2-1 TRBV4-3 NA NA 13 CASSQEWGNEQFF TGCGCCAGCAGCCAAGAATGGGGTAATGAGCAGTTCTTC
TRBJ1-2 TRBV29-1 NA TRBD1 15 CSVDGDRGWDYGYTF TGCAGCGTTGATGGGGACAGGGGGTGGGACTATGGCTACACCTTC
TRBJ2-2 TRBV6-5 NA TRBD2 16 CASSFQAGRMAGELFF TGTGCCAGCAGTTTTCAAGCGGGAAGGATGGCCGGGGAGCTGTTTTTT
TRBJ2-5 TRBV9 NA TRBD2 14 CASGMGLGGETQYF TGTGCCAGTGGAATGGGACTAGGGGGAGAGACCCAGTACTTC
TRBJ1-2 TRBV5-4 NA NA 15 CASIYRVGDGYGYTF TGTGCCAGCATCTACAGGGTTGGAGATGGCTATGGCTACACCTTC
TRBJ2-1 TRBV7-2 NA TRBD2 16 CASSFYSGSTYNEQFF TGTGCCAGCAGCTTTTATAGCGGGAGTACGTACAATGAGCAGTTCTTC
TRBJ1-1 TRBV9 NA NA 12 CASSGGGAEAFF TGTGCCAGCAGCGGAGGGGGTGCTGAAGCTTTCTTT
TRBJ2-1 TRBV10-1 NA NA 15 CASSDIGSSYNEQFF TGCGCCAGCAGTGATATCGGAAGCTCCTACAATGAGCAGTTCTTC
TRBJ2-7 TRBV4-2 NA TRBD2 15 CASSQGGTSGSEQYF TGTGCCAGCAGCCAAGGTGGAACTAGCGGGAGCGAGCAGTACTTC
TRBJ2-5 TRBV7-9 NA NA 15 CASTQNSGIEETQYF TGTGCCAGCACCCAAAATTCGGGTATTGAAGAGACCCAGTACTTC
TRBJ1-2 TRBV15 once NA 15 CATSRDPRLLEVYTF TGTGCCACCAGCAGAGACCCGCGCCTCTTAGAGGTCTACACCTTC
TRBJ1-2 TRBV5-1 NA TRBD1 14 CASSFPTGGEGYTF TGCGCCAGCAGCTTCCCGACAGGGGGGGAAGGCTACACCTTC
TRBJ1-3 TRBV29-1 NA NA 13 CSVRGHSGNTIYF TGCAGCGTTCGGGGGCACTCTGGAAACACCATATATTTT
TRBJ1-2 TRBV30 NA TRBD1 14 CACTRTGNNYGYTF TGTGCCTGCACACGGACAGGGAATAACTATGGCTACACCTTC
TRBJ1-2 TRBV5-1 NA TRBD1 15 CASSSRQGANYGYTF TGCGCCAGCAGCTCGCGACAGGGAGCTAACTATGGCTACACCTTC
TRBJ1-1 TRBV30 NA NA 13 CAWSFEGWAEAFF TGTGCCTGGAGCTTTGAGGGGTGGGCTGAAGCTTTCTTT
TRBJ2-7 TRBV5-1 NA TRBD2 14 CATRHSGRADEQYF TGCGCCACCCGTCATAGCGGGAGGGCCGACGAGCAGTACTTC
TRBJ2-7 TRBV7-6 NA NA 11 CASSFRGEQYF TGTGCCAGCAGCTTTAGAGGGGAGCAGTACTTC
TRBJ2-2 TRBV7-2 NA NA 13 CASSRGPTGELFF TGTGCCAGCAGCCGGGGACCTACCGGGGAGCTGTTTTTT
TRBJ2-5 TRBV19 few NA 16 CASSIGGTEGGETQYF TGTGCCAGTAGTATAGGGGGGACAGAGGGAGGAGAGACCCAGTACTTC
TRBJ2-1 TRBV5-1 NA TRBD2 15 CASSPTSGEYNEQFF TGCGCCAGCAGCCCAACTAGCGGGGAATACAATGAGCAGTTCTTC
TRBJ2-1 TRBV4-3 NA TRBD2 17 CASSQELAGISYNEQFF TGCGCCAGCAGCCAAGAACTAGCGGGCATTTCCTACAATGAGCAGTTCTTC
TRBJ1-2 TRBV5-1 NA TRBD1 16 CASSQDRVRGDYGYTF TGCGCCAGCAGCCAGGACAGGGTTAGAGGGGACTATGGCTACACCTTC
TRBJ1-2 TRBV5-8 NA NA 12 CASSLGRNGYTF TGTGCCAGCAGCTTGGGTAGGAATGGCTACACCTTC
TRBJ2-1 TRBV5-6 NA NA 12 CASSPGERVRFF TGTGCCAGCAGCCCGGGGGAAAGGGTAAGGTTCTTC
TRBJ2-2 TRBV11-2 NA TRBD2 14 CASSLGLASGELFF TGTGCCAGCAGCTTAGGACTAGCGAGCGGGGAGCTGTTTTTT
TRBJ2-1 TRBV10-3 NA NA 13 CAITADSQDEQFF TGTGCCATCACGGCAGACAGCCAGGATGAGCAGTTCTTC
TRBJ2-2 TRBV9 NA NA 14 CASSPQEGMGELFF TGTGCCAGCAGCCCCCAGGAGGGAATGGGGGAGCTGTTTTTT
TRBJ1-2 TRBV6-1 NA NA 13 CASTMTGQGGYTF TGTGCCAGCACTATGACAGGCCAGGGGGGCTACACCTTC
TRBJ1-3 TRBV9 NA NA 16 CASSVGPDRTGNTIYF TGTGCCAGCAGCGTTGGGCCTGACAGGACTGGAAACACCATATATTTT
TRBJ1-1 TRBV5-1 NA NA 13 CASSFREGTEAFF TGCGCCAGCAGCTTCAGGGAGGGCACTGAAGCTTTCTTT
TRBJ2-3 TRBV5-6 NA TRBD2 19 CASSFLAGGFRGFTDTQYF TGTGCCAGCAGCTTTTTAGCGGGAGGTTTCCGGGGCTTCACAGATACGCAGTATTTT
TRBJ1-3 TRBV29-1 NA TRBD1 15 CSVRTGGTSGNTIYF TGCAGCGTTCGGACAGGGGGTACCTCTGGAAACACCATATATTTT